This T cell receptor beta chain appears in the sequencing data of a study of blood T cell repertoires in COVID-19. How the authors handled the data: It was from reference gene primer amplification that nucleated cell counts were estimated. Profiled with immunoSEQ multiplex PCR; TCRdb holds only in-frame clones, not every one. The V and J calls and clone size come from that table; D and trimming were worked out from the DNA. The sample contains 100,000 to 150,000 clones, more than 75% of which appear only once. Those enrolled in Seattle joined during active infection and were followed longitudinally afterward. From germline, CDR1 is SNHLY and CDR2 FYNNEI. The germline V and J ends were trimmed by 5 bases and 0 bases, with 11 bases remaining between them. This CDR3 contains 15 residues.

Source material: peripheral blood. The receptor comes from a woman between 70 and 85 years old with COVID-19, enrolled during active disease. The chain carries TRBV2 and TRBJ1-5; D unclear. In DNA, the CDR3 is TGTGCCAGCAGTCTTGGGAGGGCTAGCAATCAGCCCCAGCATTTT. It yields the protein CASSLGRASNQPQHF.